The 29 T cell receptor beta chains in this list originate from one sample, sequenced in a study of blood T cells in healthy people across ages. PCR was performed a second time for about 7 to 11 cycles using a sample-barcoded 5' primer and a J-beta primer mix. TCRdb re-analysed the 5' RACE reads in MiXCR, keeping a single row per CDR3 protein. The sample has hundreds of thousands of distinct CDR3 sequences, roughly 50% seen once. Source material: blood. These receptors originate from an older woman in good health.

This clonotype was recorded a few times. The gene calls are TRBV5-1 and TRBJ2-1; D possibly corresponds to TRBD2 (6 bases). The assigned J gene may be wrong: the sequence end matches TRBJ2-7 better. The CDR3 extends over 16 amino acids. Looked up from germline, CDR1 is SGHRS and CDR2 is YFSETQ. CDR3 DNA: TGCGCCAGCAGCCCCGGGAGCGTGAGCTCCTACAATGAGCAGTACTTC. Amino acids: CASSPGSVSSYNEQYF.

The CDR3 region is CASSLLGGVRGEQYF. In DNA form, the CDR3 reads TGTGCCAGCAGCCTGCTGGGCGGGGTACGAGGGGAGCAGTACTTC. The V and J genes are TRBV28 and TRBJ2-5; perhaps TRBD2 as D (6 bases). The germline V gene encodes CDR1 MDHEN and CDR2 SYDVKM. This CDR3 is built from 15 residues. The ends were cut back, 6 bases at V and 11 bases at J, with 25 bases in the middle.

V is TRBV18 and J is TRBJ2-1; no definite D call. CDR3 length: 15 residues. V shed 3 bases and J shed 7 bases, with 16 bases lying between them. Germline V CDR1 and CDR2: KGHSH, LQKENI. The CDR3 region is CASSPPSRSQNEQFF. The CDR3 bases are TGTGCCAGCTCACCCCCCTCGAGATCTCAGAATGAGCAGTTCTTC.

V usage is TRBV20-1 and J usage is TRBJ2-2; maybe TRBD1 (6 bases). Germline values: CDR1 DFQATT, CDR2 SNEGSKA (reference sequence). Deletions cut 6 bases from V and 5 bases from J, with 19 bases between. The CDR3 totals 15 residues. CDR3 sequence reads: CSANPRGGVTGELFF. DNA of the CDR3: TGCAGTGCCAATCCCAGAGGGGGAGTTACCGGGGAGCTGTTTTTT.

The chain combines TRBV7-2 with TRBJ2-7; the match to TRBD2 covers 12 bases. The CDR3 is 16 amino acids. Looked up from germline, CDR1 is SGHTA and CDR2 is FQGNSA. Trimming took 5 bases from V and 7 from J; bases not matched to a gene: 12. The CDR3 loop is CASSPQTSGRYNEQYF. As DNA, the CDR3 is TGTGCCAGCAGCCCCCAAACTAGCGGGAGGTACAATGAGCAGTACTTC.

There are a few counts of this clonotype. The V gene is TRBV20-1, the J gene TRBJ2-1; the D is unclear. This CDR3 has 16 residues. Germline CDR1 is DFQATT and CDR2 is SNEGSKA (reference sequence). Trimming took off 3 bases at V and 0 bases at J, with 15 bases between the two ends. CDR3 loop: CSARSSAETSYNEQFF. The DNA of the CDR3 is TGCAGTGCTAGGTCAAGTGCGGAGACCTCCTACAATGAGCAGTTCTTC.

This clonotype was picked up a small number of times. This rearrangement joins TRBV29-1 to TRBJ2-1; 10 nucleotides match TRBD2. The CDR3 has 16 amino acids. V gave up 5 bases and J gave up 8 bases; unmatched junction bases: 15. Looked up from germline, CDR1 is SQVTM and CDR2 is ANQGSEA. The CDR3 protein is CSVILGASGRGDEQFF. The CDR3 bases are TGCAGCGTTATATTAGGCGCTAGCGGGAGAGGCGATGAGCAGTTCTTC.

This clonotype showed up just a few times. V and J are TRBV6-5 and TRBJ2-1; 7 bases are a match to TRBD2. The CDR3 spans 17 residues. CDR1 MNHEY and CDR2 SVGAGI come from the germline V gene. After removal of 0 bases from V and 10 bases from J, the junction contained 15 bases not matched to a gene. The CDR3 coding sequence is TGTGCCAGCAGTTACTCGAGCGGGGCTAGCAGTGCCTCCGAGCAGTTCTTC. Translation gives CASSYSSGASSASEQFF.

This clonotype came up once. The chain uses TRBV20-1 and TRBJ2-7; the match to TRBD1 covers 10 bases. Per germline, CDR1 DFQATT and CDR2 SNEGSKA (reference sequence). J lost 3 bases, V lost 6 bases, and 11 bases had no gene match. The CDR3 covers 15 residues. CDR3 region: CSATPPRTGGYEQYF. The CDR3 bases are TGCAGTGCCACGCCCCCCCGGACAGGGGGCTACGAGCAGTACTTC.

This clonotype was seen at least ten times. The rearrangement uses TRBV4-1 and TRBJ2-1; TRBD1 aligns across 12 bases. The CDR3 has 16 amino acids. Germline V gives CDR1 MGHRA, CDR2 YSYEKL. V lost 5 bases to trimming and J lost 7 bases; unmatched junction nucleotides: 9. This CDR3 is CASSSPGQGARNEQFF. The CDR3 nucleotides are TGCGCCAGCAGCTCTCCGGGACAGGGGGCGAGGAATGAGCAGTTCTTC.

The chain employs TRBV29-1 and TRBJ2-5, with D tentatively TRBD1 or TRBD2 (6 bases each). CDR1 is SQVTM, CDR2 ANQGSEA, per germline. Trimming pared 3 bases from V and 11 bases from J, leaving 25 bases between. The CDR3 is 15 residues long. As DNA, the CDR3 is TGCAGCGTTGATGGGGGGCGGGCCACCTACAATGAGCAGTACTTC. It is translated as CSVDGGRATYNEQYF. Full variable domain (outside the CDR3, taken from reference TRBV29-1 and TRBJ2-5): SAVISQKPSRDICQRGTSLTIQCQVDSQVTMMFWYRQQPGQSLTLIATANQGSEATYESGFVIDKFPISRPNLTFSTLTVSNMSPEDSSIYLCSVDGGRATYNEQYFGPGTRLLVL.

The chain joins TRBV9 to TRBJ2-3; 7 bases agree with TRBD2. The germline CDR1 and CDR2 sequences are SGDLS and YYNGEE. The V segment lost 2 bases and the J segment 4 bases; nucleotides outside the gene matches: 4. The CDR3 consists of 14 residues. The CDR3 sequence is CASSVTSSPDTQYF. CDR3 bases: TGTGCCAGCAGCGTGACTAGCTCACCAGATACGCAGTATTTT.

The CDR3 protein is CASSRTDERGELFF. The CDR3 nucleotides read TGTGCCAGCAGTAGGACCGACGAGCGCGGGGAGCTGTTTTTT. The rearrangement links TRBV6-1 to TRBJ2-2; no clear D. Germline values: CDR1 MNHNS, CDR2 SASEGT. Trimming left V 5 bases short and J 7 bases short, with 14 bases between. The CDR3 length is 14 residues.

This chain uses TRBV5-6 with TRBJ2-2; D is ambiguous. Germline V gives CDR1 SGHDT, CDR2 YYEEEE. Trimming took 4 bases from V and 9 from J, leaving 19 bases between them. The CDR3 is made up of 15 amino acids. The CDR3 sequence: CASSGPGQASRELFF. The CDR3 DNA sequence: TGTGCCAGCAGCGGGCCTGGGCAGGCCAGCCGGGAGCTGTTTTTT.

Only a few counts were recorded for this clonotype. The CDR3 region is CASSFTGDGETQYF. Written as DNA, the CDR3 is TGTGCCAGCAGTTTCACAGGGGATGGAGAGACCCAGTACTTC. J is TRBJ2-5 and V is TRBV12-3 or TRBV12-4, with TRBD1 matching 7 bases. This CDR3 is built from 14 residues. The V and J ends lost 3 bases and 4 bases, in that order; junction bases with no gene match: 5.

This clonotype has a handful of counts. This chain connects TRBV7-6 to TRBJ2-7; 12 bases align to TRBD2. The last part of the DNA fits TRBJ2-5 better; the J call may be wrong. The CDR3 runs 17 residues. The germline CDR1 and CDR2 sequences are SGHVS and FNYEAQ. The DNA of the CDR3 is TGTGCCAGCAGCTTACTAGCGGGAGGGCCTCCCCAAGAGACCCAGTACTTC. Protein sequence: CASSLLAGGPPQETQYF.

The chain joins TRBV20-1 to TRBJ2-5; D is undetermined. V was shortened by 1 base and J by 4 bases, with 13 bases between the two germline ends. This CDR3 comprises 14 residues. Germline assignment: CDR1 DFQATT and CDR2 SNEGSKA (reference sequence). CDR3 in DNA: TGCAGTGCTAGAGGCGGCGGTCGGCGAGAGACCCAGTACTTC. It translates to CSARGGGRRETQYF.

This clonotype occurred many times. The chain has TRBV7-2 and TRBJ2-5; D uncertain. This CDR3 is built from 13 residues. V was trimmed by 5 bases and J by 11 bases, leaving 18 bases between them. Germline-derived CDR1 and CDR2 are SGHTA and FQGNSA. CDR3 sequence reads: CASSPHQGQSQYF. The CDR3, as DNA: TGTGCCAGCAGCCCCCACCAAGGGCAATCACAGTACTTC. Complete variable domain (other parts from reference TRBV7-2 and TRBJ2-5): GAGVSQSPSNKVTEKGKDVELRCDPISGHTALYWYRQSLGQGLEFLIYFQGNSAPDKSGLPSDRFSAERTGGSVSTLTIQRTQQEDSAVYLCASSPHQGQSQYFGPGTRLLVL.

V and J are TRBV12-3 or TRBV12-4 and TRBJ2-2; TRBD2 aligns across 8 bases. The CDR3 has 15 amino acids. V trimming: 3 bases; J trimming: 4 bases; junction bases outside the gene matches: 4. CDR3: CASSLAREGTGELFF. The CDR3 DNA reads TGTGCCAGCAGTTTGGCCCGGGAGGGCACCGGGGAGCTGTTTTTT.

The chain recombines TRBV7-2 with TRBJ2-7; 10 bases are shared with TRBD2. The V gene's germline CDR1 is SGHTA and CDR2 FQGNSA. The CDR3 covers 17 residues. J lost 6 bases, V lost 6 bases, and 17 bases had no gene match. The CDR3 here is CASSIIGLAGEAREQYF. CDR3 coding DNA: TGTGCCAGCAGTATCATCGGCCTAGCGGGAGAAGCACGCGAGCAGTACTTC.

This clonotype was observed a few times. J is TRBJ2-7 and V is TRBV20-1; 9 bases agree with TRBD2. This CDR3 region has 14 residues. Looked up from germline, CDR1 is DFQATT and CDR2 is SNEGSKA (reference sequence). Trimming took 1 base from V and 2 from J; bases not matched to a gene: 3. The CDR3 region has the DNA TGCAGTGCTAGAGCAGGCGGGAGGGCCTACGAGCAGTACTTC. This codes for CSARAGGRAYEQYF.

The chain carries TRBV29-1 and TRBJ2-1; no firm D call. Germline V gene sequence: CDR1 SQVTM, CDR2 ANQGSEA. This CDR3 has 15 residues. V dropped 4 bases and J dropped 1 base, with 14 bases sitting between them. The CDR3 DNA reads TGCAGCGTTGGACCTAGAGAGACTTCCTACAATGAGCAGTTCTTC. Its translation is CSVGPRETSYNEQFF.

V and J are TRBV7-2 and TRBJ1-5; D remains ambiguous. The CDR3 is 14 amino acids. Germline CDR1 and CDR2: SGHTA and FQGNSA. Trimming stripped 3 bases from V and 9 bases from J, with 15 bases between. The CDR3 DNA is TGTGCCAGCAGCTTGGAGGGTCCCCACAGGCCCCAGCATTTT. Translating it yields CASSLEGPHRPQHF.

This clonotype occurred a few times. The chain couples TRBV9 to TRBJ2-1, with D perhaps matching TRBD2 (5 bases). Trimming stripped 0 bases from V and 7 bases from J, with 5 bases between. This CDR3 comprises 12 residues. CDR1 is SGDLS and CDR2 is YYNGEE in the germline V gene. Here the CDR3 reads CASSVGENEQFF. CDR3 coding DNA: TGTGCCAGCAGCGTAGGGGAGAATGAGCAGTTCTTC.

This clonotype came up a few times. J is TRBJ2-6 and V is TRBV18; D gene unclear. V lost 4 bases to trimming and J lost 1 base, with 14 bases between them. Germline CDR1 KGHSH, CDR2 LQKENI. CDR3 length: 17 amino acids. This CDR3 is CASSLTMAGSGANVLTF. DNA for the CDR3: TGTGCCAGCTCACTAACTATGGCAGGTTCTGGGGCCAACGTCCTGACTTTC.

This clonotype was picked up a small number of times. This chain joins TRBV20-1 and TRBJ2-7; no clear D. The CDR3 consists of 12 residues. The V end was cut by 3 bases, the J end by 0 bases, with 6 bases between. CDR1 and CDR2 (germline): DFQATT, SNEGSKA (reference sequence). CDR3 amino acids: CSASHHSYEQYF. The DNA for the CDR3 is TGCAGTGCTAGCCACCACTCCTACGAGCAGTACTTC.

The chain uses TRBV3-1 and TRBJ2-4, with no clear D. CDR1 is LGHDT, CDR2 YNNKEL, per germline (reference sequence). The CDR3 is 18 amino acids. The V end was cut by 0 bases, the J end by 4 bases, with 19 bases between. The CDR3, as DNA: TGTGCCAGCAGCCAAGATAATAGTTTATCGAAACGGAAAAACATTCAGTACTTC. The encoded protein is CASSQDNSLSKRKNIQYF.

The chain uses TRBV7-2 and TRBJ2-7; 7 bases are a match to TRBD1. This CDR3 comprises 14 residues. Germline-derived CDR1 and CDR2 are SGHTA and FQGNSA. The V and J ends lost 5 bases and 1 base, in that order; junction bases with no gene match: 5. The CDR3 nucleotides are TGTGCCAGCAGCGATCTGGACAGGTCCTACGAGCAGTACTTC. Amino acid sequence: CASSDLDRSYEQYF.

This clonotype was seen many times. The chain uses TRBV7-9 and TRBJ2-7, with 9 positions matching TRBD1. V lost 5 bases to trimming and J lost 1 base; unmatched junction nucleotides: 6. The germline gives CDR1 SEHNR, CDR2 FQNEAQ (reference sequence). This CDR3 region has 15 residues. CDR3 loop: CASSLTGGRSYEQYF. The CDR3 DNA reads TGTGCCAGCAGCCTAACAGGGGGCAGGTCCTACGAGCAGTACTTC.